One and the same sample provided the 3 T cell receptor beta chains below, sequenced in a study of post-analysis software for immune sequencing data (dated by TCRdb to about 2015). These receptors' antigens are unknown. On the study overall, not on this receptor specifically: Significantly higher frequencies in patients than in controls were found for roughly 5 TRBV segments, including TRBV5-6, TRBV5-1 and TRBV20-1.

Library construction relied on PCR. Data came from an Illumina HiSeq 2500. To reduce PCR and sequencing biases, unique molecular identifiers were incorporated into the TCR beta cDNA libraries. The raw public data were reprocessed by TCRdb itself: fastp quality trimming at Q25, MiXCR clonotype calling, in-frame beta chains only. Rows with a matching CDR3 protein are joined into one entry that keeps the most common DNA and genes. The sample table lists around 770,000 distinct CDR3 sequences, around 42% of them with a count of one. The ten largest clones add up to roughly 4.5% of the sample. Input material: blood. The receptor set was obtained from a girl between 10 and 17 years old with multiple sclerosis.

This chain links TRBV7-9 with TRBJ2-7; TRBD1 aligns across 9 bases. J was trimmed by 2 bases and V by 5 bases; bases with no gene match: 10. This CDR3 has 16 amino acids. CDR1 SEHNR and CDR2 FQNEAQ come from the germline V gene (reference sequence). CDR3 nucleotide sequence: TGTGCCAGCAGCAAAGAAGGGACAGGGATGCCCTACGAGCAGTACTTC. Translation gives CASSKEGTGMPYEQYF. Complete variable domain (other parts from reference TRBV7-9 and TRBJ2-7): DTGVSQNPRHKITKRGQNVTFRCDPISEHNRLYWYRQTLGQGPEFLTYFQNEAQLEKSRLLSDRFSAERPKGSFSTLEIQRTEQGDSAMYLCASSKEGTGMPYEQYFGPGTRLTVT.

This clonotype was seen a few times. The chain is built from TRBV5-1 and TRBJ2-3, with TRBD1 matching over 9 bases. From germline, CDR1 is SGHRS and CDR2 YFSETQ. The V and J ends lost 0 bases and 3 bases, in that order; junction bases with no gene match: 5. This CDR3 contains 16 residues. The CDR3 loop is CASSLDGDRDTDTQYF. DNA of the CDR3: TGCGCCAGCAGCTTGGATGGGGACAGGGATACAGATACGCAGTATTTT. The entire variable domain, with the rest obtained from reference TRBV5-1 and TRBJ2-3, is as follows: KAGVTQTPRYLIKTRGQQVTLSCSPISGHRSVSWYQQTPGQGLQFLFEYFSETQRNKGNFPGRFSGRQFSNSRSEMNVSTLELGDSALYLCASSLDGDRDTDTQYFGPGTRLTVL.

This clonotype appeared a few times. The rearrangement links TRBV28 to TRBJ2-1, with D possibly TRBD2 on 6 matching bases. Germline CDR1 reads MDHEN; CDR2 reads SYDVKM. The V gene lost 2 bases and the J gene lost 3 bases, with 14 bases spanning the gap. The length of the CDR3 is 16 residues. In DNA, the CDR3 is TGTGCCAGCAGTTTAGGCCGGGACTTACGCTACAATGAGCAGTTCTTC. This encodes CASSLGRDLRYNEQFF. Full variable domain (outside the CDR3, taken from reference TRBV28 and TRBJ2-1): DVKVTQSSRYLVKRTGEKVFLECVQDMDHENMFWYRQDPGLGLRLIYFSYDVKMKEKGDIPEGYSVSREKKERFSLILESASTNQTSMYLCASSLGRDLRYNEQFFGPGTRLTVL.